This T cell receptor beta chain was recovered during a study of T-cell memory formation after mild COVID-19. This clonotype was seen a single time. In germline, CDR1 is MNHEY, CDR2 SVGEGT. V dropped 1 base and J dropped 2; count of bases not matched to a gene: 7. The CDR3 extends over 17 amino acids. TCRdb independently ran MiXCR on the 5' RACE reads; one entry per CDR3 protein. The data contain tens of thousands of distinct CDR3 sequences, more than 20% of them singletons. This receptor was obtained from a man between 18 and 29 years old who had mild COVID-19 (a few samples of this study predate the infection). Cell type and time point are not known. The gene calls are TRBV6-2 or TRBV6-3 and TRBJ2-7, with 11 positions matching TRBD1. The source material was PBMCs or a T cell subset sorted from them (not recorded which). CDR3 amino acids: CASSYLPPGQGAYEQYF. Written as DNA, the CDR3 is TGTGCCAGCAGTTACTTACCCCCGGGACAGGGGGCCTACGAGCAGTACTTC.